This TCR beta chain was identified in a study of technical replicates of blood from a handful of donors. TCRdb's table, derived via immunoSEQ multiplex PCR, lists solely in-frame clones and lacks some. The data contain fewer than 95,000 clones, 94% of them singletons. The receptor was isolated from a human donor in good health. The specimen was T cells isolated from PBMCs.

The CDR3 here is CAISTGLAEKLFF. The CDR3 DNA is TGTGCCATCAGTACAGGGTTGGCTGAAAAACTGTTTTTT. V is TRBV10-3 and J is TRBJ1-4, with D tentatively TRBD1 (6 bases). Germline V gene data show CDR1 as ENHRY and CDR2 as SYGVKD. With 5 bases removed from V and 7 bases from J, the gap between germline ends came to 11 bases. This CDR3 has 13 residues.